The entry below gives a single TCR beta chain sequence along with its context. Its antigen is unidentified. The sample belongs to a study of regulatory dendritic cells for organ transplantation. CFSE-labeled sorted T cells met regulatory or mature dendritic cells for more than four days. Clones were read by immunoSEQ multiplex PCR, and TCRdb kept only the in-frame ones, dropping some. The table records 9,500 to 12,000 clones, under 90% of them present only once. The V and J ends lost 3 bases and 6 bases, in that order; junction bases with no gene match: 6. The CDR3 runs 15 residues. Germline V gene data show CDR1 as KGHSH and CDR2 as LQKENI.

The TCR comes from a human donor in good health. This rearrangement joins TRBV18 to TRBJ2-1; 9 nucleotides agree with TRBD1. Sequenced material: naive CD8+ T cells from blood cultured with dendritic cells. Stated subset: CD45RA+ naive T cells. CDR3 DNA: TGTGCCAGCTCACCTCCGGGACAGGGAATCAATGAGCAGTTCTTC. It encodes CASSPPGQGINEQFF.